This TCR beta chain emerged from a study of T cell changes during pregnancy in multiple sclerosis. Trimming removed 2 bases from V and 2 bases from J; junction bases left unmatched: 6. CDR1 is MNHEY, CDR2 SMNVEV, per germline (reference sequence). The CDR3 is 17 amino acids. Here immunoSEQ multiplex PCR was the method, and the copy in TCRdb shows in-frame clones only, minus some. The sample records about 8,500 clones, 70% to 90% being singletons. The chain couples TRBV27 to TRBJ2-3; 11 positions agree with TRBD2. The sequencing used CD8+ T cells from peripheral blood mononuclear cells, collected in the first trimester of pregnancy. This clonotype was sampled from a female donor in good health, enrolled as a control in a pregnancy study. The CDR3 loop reads CASSLTGTSGYTDTQYF. In DNA, the CDR3 is TGTGCCAGCAGTTTAACCGGGACTAGCGGTTACACAGATACGCAGTATTTT.